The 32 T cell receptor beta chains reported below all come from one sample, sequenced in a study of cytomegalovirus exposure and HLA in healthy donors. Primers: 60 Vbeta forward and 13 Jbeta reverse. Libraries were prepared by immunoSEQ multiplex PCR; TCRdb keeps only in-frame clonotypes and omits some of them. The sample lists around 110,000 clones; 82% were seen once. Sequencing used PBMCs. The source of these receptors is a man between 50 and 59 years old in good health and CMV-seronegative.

The CDR3 region has the DNA TGTGCCAGCAGCTTAGCGGGCGGGGGGAGGACAGATACGCAGTATTTT. It yields the protein CASSLAGGGRTDTQYF. The chain employs TRBV7-2 and TRBJ2-3; 8 bases line up with TRBD2. V shed 0 bases, J shed 3 bases, and the junction held 5 bases outside the gene matches. Per germline, CDR1 SGHTA and CDR2 FQGNSA. The CDR3 runs to 16 residues.

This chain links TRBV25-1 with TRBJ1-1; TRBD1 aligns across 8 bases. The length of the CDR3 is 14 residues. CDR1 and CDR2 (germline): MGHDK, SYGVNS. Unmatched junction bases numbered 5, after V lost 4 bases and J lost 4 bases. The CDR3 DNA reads TGTGCCAGCAGTGGAACTACAGGGGGCACTGAAGCTTTCTTT. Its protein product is CASSGTTGGTEAFF.

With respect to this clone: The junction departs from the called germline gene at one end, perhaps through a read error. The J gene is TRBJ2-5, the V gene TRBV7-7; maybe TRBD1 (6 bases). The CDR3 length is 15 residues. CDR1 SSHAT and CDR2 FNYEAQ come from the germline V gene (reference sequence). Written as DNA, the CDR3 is TGTGCTAGCAGCTTAGGGGGAGCGGTTGGTGAGACCCAGTACTTC. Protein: CASSLGGAVGETQYF.

This CDR3 is CAWHRGRDYGYTF. CDR3 bases: TGTGCCTGGCACAGGGGGCGCGACTATGGCTACACCTTC. The genes are TRBV30 and TRBJ1-2, with TRBD1 matching over 9 bases. Germline V gene data show CDR1 as GTSNPN and CDR2 as SVGIG (reference sequence). This CDR3 has 13 amino acids. Trimming at V came to 5 bases and at J to 3 bases, leaving 4 bases not matched to a gene.

Written as DNA, the CDR3 is TGTCCCGCGGACAGGGATAGAACAGATACGCAGTATTTT. Residues: CPADRDRTDTQYF. This rearrangement joins TRBV27 to TRBJ2-3, with TRBD1 matching over 8 bases. The length of the CDR3 is 13 residues. Germline V gene sequence: CDR1 MNHEY, CDR2 SMNVEV (reference sequence).

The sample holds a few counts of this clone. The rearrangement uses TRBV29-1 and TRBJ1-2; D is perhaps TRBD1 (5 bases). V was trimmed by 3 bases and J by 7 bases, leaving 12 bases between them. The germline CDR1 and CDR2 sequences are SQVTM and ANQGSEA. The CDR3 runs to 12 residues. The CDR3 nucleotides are TGCAGCGTTGATCTCCAGGGCCCTGGCTACACCTTC. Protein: CSVDLQGPGYTF.

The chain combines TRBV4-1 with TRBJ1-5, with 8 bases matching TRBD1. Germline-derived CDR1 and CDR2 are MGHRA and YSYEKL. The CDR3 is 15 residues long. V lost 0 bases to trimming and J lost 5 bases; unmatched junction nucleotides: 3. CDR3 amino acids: CASSQEGQGYQPQHF. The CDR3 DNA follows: TGCGCCAGCAGCCAAGAAGGACAGGGTTATCAGCCCCAGCATTTT.

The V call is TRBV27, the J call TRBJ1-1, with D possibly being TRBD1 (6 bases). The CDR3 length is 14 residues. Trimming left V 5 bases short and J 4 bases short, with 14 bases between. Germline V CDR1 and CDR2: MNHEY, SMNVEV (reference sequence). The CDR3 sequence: CASSPDSQGTEAFF. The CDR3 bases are TGTGCCAGCAGTCCGGACAGTCAGGGCACTGAAGCTTTCTTT.

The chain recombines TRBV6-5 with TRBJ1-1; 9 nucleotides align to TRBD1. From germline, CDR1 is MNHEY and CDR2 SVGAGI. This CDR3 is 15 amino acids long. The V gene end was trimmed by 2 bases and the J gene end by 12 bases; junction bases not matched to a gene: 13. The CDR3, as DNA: TGTGCCAGCAGTTACATAGGGACAGGGAGTAATTTAACTTTCTTT. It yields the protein CASSYIGTGSNLTFF.

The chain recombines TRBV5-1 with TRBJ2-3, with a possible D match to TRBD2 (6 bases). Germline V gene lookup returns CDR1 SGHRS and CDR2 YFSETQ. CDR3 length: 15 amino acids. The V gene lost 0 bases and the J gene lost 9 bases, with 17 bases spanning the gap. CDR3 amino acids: CASSLEGSAGTTQYF. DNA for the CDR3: TGCGCCAGCAGCTTGGAAGGTTCCGCGGGGACGACGCAGTATTTT.

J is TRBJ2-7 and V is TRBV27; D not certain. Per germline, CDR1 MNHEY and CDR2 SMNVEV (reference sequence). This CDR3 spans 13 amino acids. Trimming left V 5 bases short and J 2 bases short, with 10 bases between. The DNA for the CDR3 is TGTGCCAGCAGTCTTCAAGAGACCTACGAGCAGTACTTC. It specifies CASSLQETYEQYF.

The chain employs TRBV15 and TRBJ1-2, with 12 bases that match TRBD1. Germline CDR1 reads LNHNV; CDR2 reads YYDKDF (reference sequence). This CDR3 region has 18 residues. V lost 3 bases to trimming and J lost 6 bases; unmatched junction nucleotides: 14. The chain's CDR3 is CATSRGGTGGPIGHGYTF. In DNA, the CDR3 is TGTGCCACCAGCAGGGGGGGGACAGGGGGCCCCATAGGGCATGGCTACACCTTC.

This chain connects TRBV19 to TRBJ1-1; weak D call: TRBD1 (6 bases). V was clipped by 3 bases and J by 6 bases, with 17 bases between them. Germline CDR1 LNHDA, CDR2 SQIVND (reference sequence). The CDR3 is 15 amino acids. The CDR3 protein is CASSIRGGAGSEAFF. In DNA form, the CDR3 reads TGTGCCAGTAGTATCCGAGGGGGGGCCGGATCTGAAGCTTTCTTT.

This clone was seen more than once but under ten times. CDR3 DNA sequence: TGTGCCAGTAGTGCCCGGGACACCGGAGACACCATATATTTT. Translated, it gives CASSARDTGDTIYF. The chain links TRBV19 to TRBJ1-3; a weak D match, TRBD1 (6 bases). The germline V gene encodes CDR1 LNHDA and CDR2 SQIVND (reference sequence). The CDR3 has 14 amino acids. Trimming left V 5 bases short and J 8 bases short, with 16 bases between.

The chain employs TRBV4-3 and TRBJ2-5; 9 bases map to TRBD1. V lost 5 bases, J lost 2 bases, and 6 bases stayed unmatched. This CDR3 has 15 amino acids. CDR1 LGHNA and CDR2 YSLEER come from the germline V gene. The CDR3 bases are TGCGCCAGCAGCTGGACAGGGGACCCTCAAGAGACCCAGTACTTC. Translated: CASSWTGDPQETQYF.

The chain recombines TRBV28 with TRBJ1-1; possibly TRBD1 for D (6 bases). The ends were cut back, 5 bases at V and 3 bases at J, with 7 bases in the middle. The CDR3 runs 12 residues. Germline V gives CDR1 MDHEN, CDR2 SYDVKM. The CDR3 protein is CASSRQDTEAFF. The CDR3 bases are TGTGCCAGCAGTCGACAGGACACTGAAGCTTTCTTT. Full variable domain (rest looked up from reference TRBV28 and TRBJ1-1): DVKVTQSSRYLVKRTGEKVFLECVQDMDHENMFWYRQDPGLGLRLIYFSYDVKMKEKGDIPEGYSVSREKKERFSLILESASTNQTSMYLCASSRQDTEAFFGQGTRLTVV.

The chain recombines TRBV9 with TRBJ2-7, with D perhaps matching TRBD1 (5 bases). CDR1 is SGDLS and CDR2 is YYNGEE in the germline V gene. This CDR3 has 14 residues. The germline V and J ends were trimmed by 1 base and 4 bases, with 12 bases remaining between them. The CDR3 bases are TGTGCCAGCAGCGTAACCCAGGGTGGGTACGAGCAGTACTTC. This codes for CASSVTQGGYEQYF.

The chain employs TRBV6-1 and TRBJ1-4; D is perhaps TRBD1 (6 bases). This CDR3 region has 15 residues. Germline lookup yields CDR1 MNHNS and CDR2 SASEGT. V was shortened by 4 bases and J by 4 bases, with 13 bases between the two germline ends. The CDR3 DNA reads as TGTGCCAGCAGTGTAATCCGGGACAATAATGAAAAACTGTTTTTT. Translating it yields CASSVIRDNNEKLFF.

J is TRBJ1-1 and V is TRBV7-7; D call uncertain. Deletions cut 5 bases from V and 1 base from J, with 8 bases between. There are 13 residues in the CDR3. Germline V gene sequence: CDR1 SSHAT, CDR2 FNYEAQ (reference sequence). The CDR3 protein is CASSQAPNTEAFF. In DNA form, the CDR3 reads TGTGCCAGCAGCCAAGCCCCGAACACTGAAGCTTTCTTT.

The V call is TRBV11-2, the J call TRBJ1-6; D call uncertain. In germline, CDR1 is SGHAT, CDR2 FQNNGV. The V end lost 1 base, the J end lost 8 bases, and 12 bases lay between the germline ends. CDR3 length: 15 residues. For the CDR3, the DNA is TGTGCCAGCAGCTTAGTTCAGAATAGCTATTCACCCCTCCACTTT. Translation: CASSLVQNSYSPLHF.

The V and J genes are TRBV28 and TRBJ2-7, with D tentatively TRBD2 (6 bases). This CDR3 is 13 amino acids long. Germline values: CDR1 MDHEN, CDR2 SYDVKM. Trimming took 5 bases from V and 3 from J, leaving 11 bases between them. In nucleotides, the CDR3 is TGTGCCAGCAGTCCCCAGGGACTCTACGAGCAGTACGTC. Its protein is CASSPQGLYEQYV.

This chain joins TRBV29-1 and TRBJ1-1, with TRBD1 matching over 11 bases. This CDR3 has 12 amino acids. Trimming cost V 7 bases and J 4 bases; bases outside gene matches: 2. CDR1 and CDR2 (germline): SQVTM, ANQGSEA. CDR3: CSAGQGATEAFF. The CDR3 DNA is TGCAGCGCCGGACAGGGGGCCACTGAAGCTTTCTTT. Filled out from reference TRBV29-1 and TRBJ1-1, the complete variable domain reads SAVISQKPSRDICQRGTSLTIQCQVDSQVTMMFWYRQQPGQSLTLIATANQGSEATYESGFVIDKFPISRPNLTFSTLTVSNMSPEDSSIYLCSAGQGATEAFFGQGTRLTVV.

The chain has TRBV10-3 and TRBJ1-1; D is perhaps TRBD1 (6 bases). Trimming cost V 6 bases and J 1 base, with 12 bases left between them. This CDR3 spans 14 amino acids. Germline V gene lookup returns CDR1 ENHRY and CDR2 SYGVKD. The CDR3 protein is CAIRDRAQNTEAFF. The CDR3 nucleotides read TGTGCCATCAGGGACAGAGCTCAGAACACTGAAGCTTTCTTT.

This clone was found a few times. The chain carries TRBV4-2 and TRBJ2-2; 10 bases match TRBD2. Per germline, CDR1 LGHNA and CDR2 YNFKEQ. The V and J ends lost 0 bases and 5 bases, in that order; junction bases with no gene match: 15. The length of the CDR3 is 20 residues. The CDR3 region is CASSQERASGGMGGTGELFF. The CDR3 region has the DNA TGTGCCAGCAGCCAAGAGCGGGCTAGCGGGGGAATGGGTGGGACCGGGGAGCTGTTTTTT.

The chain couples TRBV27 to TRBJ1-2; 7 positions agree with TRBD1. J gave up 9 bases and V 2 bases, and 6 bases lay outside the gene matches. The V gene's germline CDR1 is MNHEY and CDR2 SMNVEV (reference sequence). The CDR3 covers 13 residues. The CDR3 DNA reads TGTGCCAGCAGTTTAACAGGGGTAGAGAGCTACACCTTC. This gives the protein CASSLTGVESYTF.

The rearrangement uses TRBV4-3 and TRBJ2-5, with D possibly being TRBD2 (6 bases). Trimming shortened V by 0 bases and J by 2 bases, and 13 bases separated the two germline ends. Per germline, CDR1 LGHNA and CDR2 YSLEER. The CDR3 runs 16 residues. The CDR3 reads CASSQDQLALQETQYF. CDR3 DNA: TGCGCCAGCAGCCAAGACCAACTAGCACTTCAAGAGACCCAGTACTTC.

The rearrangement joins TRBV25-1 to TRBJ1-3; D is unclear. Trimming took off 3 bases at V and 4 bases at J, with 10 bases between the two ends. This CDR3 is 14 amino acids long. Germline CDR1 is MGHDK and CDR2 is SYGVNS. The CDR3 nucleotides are TGTGCCAGCAGTGAGCCCGGGGTCGGAAACACCATATATTTT. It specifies CASSEPGVGNTIYF.

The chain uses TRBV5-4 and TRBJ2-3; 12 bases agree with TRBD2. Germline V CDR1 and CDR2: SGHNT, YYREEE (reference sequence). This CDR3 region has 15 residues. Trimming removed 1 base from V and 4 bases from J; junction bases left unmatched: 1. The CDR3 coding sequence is TGTGCCAGCAGCTTGACTAGCGGGGGGTCAGATACGCAGTATTTT. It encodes CASSLTSGGSDTQYF. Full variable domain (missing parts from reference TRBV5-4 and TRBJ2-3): ETGVTQSPTHLIKTRGQQVTLRCSSQSGHNTVSWYQQALGQGPQFIFQYYREEENGRGNFPPRFSGLQFPNYSSELNVNALELDDSALYLCASSLTSGGSDTQYFGPGTRLTVL.

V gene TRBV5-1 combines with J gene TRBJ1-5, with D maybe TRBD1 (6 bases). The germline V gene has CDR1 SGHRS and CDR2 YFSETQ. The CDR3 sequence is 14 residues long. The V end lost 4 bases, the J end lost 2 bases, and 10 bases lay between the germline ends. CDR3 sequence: CASSPRGGNQPQHF. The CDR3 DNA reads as TGCGCCAGCAGCCCCAGGGGTGGCAATCAGCCCCAGCATTTT.

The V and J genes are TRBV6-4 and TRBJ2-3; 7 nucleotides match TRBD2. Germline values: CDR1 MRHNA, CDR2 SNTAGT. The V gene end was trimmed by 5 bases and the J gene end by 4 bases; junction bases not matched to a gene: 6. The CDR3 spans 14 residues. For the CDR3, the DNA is TGTGCCAGCAGTCCTGGACTAGAAGCAGATACGCAGTATTTT. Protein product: CASSPGLEADTQYF.

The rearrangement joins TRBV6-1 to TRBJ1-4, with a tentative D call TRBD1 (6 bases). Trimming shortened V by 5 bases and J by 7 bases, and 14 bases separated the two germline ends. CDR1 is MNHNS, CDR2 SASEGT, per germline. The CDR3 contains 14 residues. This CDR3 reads CASSPPGAGEKLFF. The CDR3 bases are TGTGCCAGCAGTCCGCCAGGGGCCGGTGAAAAACTGTTTTTT.

CDR3 sequence: CASSLSPWWQRVNTIYF. The CDR3 bases are TGTGCCAGCAGCTTATCCCCTTGGTGGCAACGGGTGAACACCATATATTTT. The chain couples TRBV7-9 to TRBJ1-3; D gene ambiguous. Germline CDR1 SEHNR, CDR2 FQNEAQ (reference sequence). V lost 2 bases and J 7 bases, leaving 21 bases between the germline ends. The CDR3 totals 17 residues.